The 24 T cell receptor beta chains reported below all come from one sample, sequenced in a study of T cells in Graves' hyperthyroidism and ophthalmopathy. Regions amplified from RNA transcripts were the TCR beta CDR3 regions. RT-PCR in the first round (using the HTBI primer set) targeted the TCR CDR3. From the multiplex PCR reads, TCRdb called clonotypes with MiXCR, one entry per CDR3 protein. The table lists some 600,000 distinct CDR3 sequences, roughly 13% of them singletons. The specimen was blood. These receptors were taken from a woman aged 25-40 years with Graves' hyperthyroidism that later progressed to Graves' ophthalmopathy.

The chain is built from TRBV3-1 and TRBJ2-3, with 8 bases aligning to TRBD1. The CDR3 runs to 14 residues. CDR1 and CDR2 from the germline V gene are LGHDT and YNNKEL (reference sequence). J lost 7 bases, V lost 4 bases, and 7 bases had no gene match. The CDR3 region has the DNA TGTGCCAGCAGCCGAGACAGGGGAGCATATACGCAGTATTTT. Translating it yields CASSRDRGAYTQYF.

The chain links TRBV10-1 to TRBJ2-2; 9 bases align to TRBD1. The CDR3 extends over 19 amino acids. V shed 8 bases, J shed 5 bases, and the junction held 21 bases outside the gene matches. Germline V gene lookup returns CDR1 WNHNN and CDR2 SYGVQD (reference sequence). This CDR3 reads CASASSSPKQGALTGELFF. The DNA for the CDR3 is TGCGCCAGCGCTTCGTCATCTCCTAAACAGGGGGCTTTAACCGGGGAGCTGTTTTTT.

The chain has TRBV14 and TRBJ1-1, with D possibly matching TRBD1 (6 bases). The CDR3 runs 16 residues. Trimming shortened V by 3 bases and J by 0 bases, and 14 bases separated the two germline ends. Germline CDR1 is SGHDN and CDR2 is FVKESK. The CDR3 nucleotides are TGTGCCAGCAGCCACTCCCCGGGACACCTGAACACTGAAGCTTTCTTT. It specifies CASSHSPGHLNTEAFF. The whole variable domain, remainder taken from reference TRBV14 and TRBJ1-1, is EAGVTQFPSHSVIEKGQTVTLRCDPISGHDNLYWYRRVMGKEIKFLLHFVKESKQDESGMPNNRFLAERTGGTYSTLKVQPAELEDSGVYFCASSHSPGHLNTEAFFGQGTRLTVV.

Many counts were recorded for this clonotype. J is TRBJ2-7 and V is TRBV24-1; D possibly uses TRBD1 or TRBD2 (6 bases each). V gave up 6 bases and J gave up 6 bases, with 17 bases separating them. CDR3 size: 14 residues. CDR1 and CDR2 (germline): KGHDR, SFDVKD. As DNA, the CDR3 is TGTGCCACCAGTCAGAGGGGGGCCGGTGGCGAGCAGTACTTC. This sequence encodes CATSQRGAGGEQYF.

The gene calls are TRBV28 and TRBJ2-2; no clear D. CDR1 is MDHEN, CDR2 SYDVKM, per germline. The germline V and J ends were trimmed by 10 bases and 5 bases, with 14 bases remaining between them. CDR3 length: 13 amino acids. The CDR3 DNA reads as TGTGCCACCTCTCTGATCGGGACCGGGGAGCTGTTTTTT. It translates to CATSLIGTGELFF.

This clonotype was found many times. The rearrangement links TRBV6-2 or TRBV6-3 to TRBJ2-1; 7 bases match TRBD1. The CDR3 sequence is 15 residues long. J lost 4 bases, V lost 6 bases, and 9 bases had no gene match. The germline V gene has CDR1 MNHEY and CDR2 SVGEGT. CDR3 in DNA: TGTGCCAGCAGCACCGGGACAGCACCATACAATGAGCAGTTCTTC. Protein: CASSTGTAPYNEQFF.

This clonotype was observed a few times. This sequence joins TRBV20-1 and TRBJ1-4; maybe TRBD1 (6 bases). V dropped 0 bases and J dropped 8 bases, with 19 bases sitting between them. Germline-derived CDR1 and CDR2 are DFQATT and SNEGSKA (reference sequence). The CDR3 loop spans 16 amino acids. DNA of the CDR3: TGCAGTGCTAGAGATTCACGGGGGGGCCGTGGAGAAAAACTGTTTTTT. It yields the protein CSARDSRGGRGEKLFF.

The chain combines TRBV6-2 or TRBV6-3 with TRBJ2-5, with unresolved D. Germline CDR1 and CDR2: MNHEY and SVGEGT. With 7 bases removed from V and 4 bases from J, the gap between germline ends came to 4 bases. The CDR3 has 10 amino acids. In DNA, the CDR3 is TGTGCCAGCATAGGAGAGACCCAGTACTTC. It codes for CASIGETQYF.

This clonotype was detected only a few times. The rearrangement joins TRBV7-3 to TRBJ2-7, with D possibly TRBD2 on 5 matching bases. This CDR3 is built from 16 residues. The V gene's germline CDR1 is SGHTA and CDR2 FQGTGA. The V gene lost 1 base and the J gene lost 7 bases, with 20 bases spanning the gap. The CDR3 nucleotides read TGTGCCAGCAGCTTAATGGACTCTCCAGTTTTGGGGGAGCAGTACTTC. Translating it yields CASSLMDSPVLGEQYF.

This clonotype was seen repeatedly, ten times or more. This chain connects TRBV10-3 to TRBJ2-3; 8 bases agree with TRBD1. Unmatched junction bases numbered 11, after V lost 10 bases and J lost 2 bases. The CDR3 extends over 15 amino acids. Germline assignment: CDR1 ENHRY and CDR2 SYGVKD. CDR3 DNA sequence: TGTGCCACCCAGGGGGCATCTCCCTCCACAGATACGCAGTATTTT. Protein product: CATQGASPSTDTQYF.

This rearrangement joins TRBV7-8 to TRBJ1-5; D is uncertain. The CDR3 sequence is 13 residues long. Trimming took 1 base from V and 7 from J, leaving 8 bases between them. Germline CDR1 reads SGHVS; CDR2 reads FQNEAQ. For the CDR3, the DNA is TGTGCCAGCAGCTTAGAGTCGTGGCAGCCCCAGCATTTT. Residues: CASSLESWQPQHF.

This clonotype was found many times. The CDR3 reads CASSEGRGATEAFF. In DNA form, the CDR3 reads TGTGCCAGCAGTGAAGGTAGAGGGGCCACTGAAGCTTTCTTT. The chain combines TRBV2 with TRBJ1-1; possible D gene TRBD1, 5 bases. V was cut by 1 base and J by 4 bases, with 10 bases left in between. The V gene's germline CDR1 is SNHLY and CDR2 FYNNEI. The CDR3 has 14 residues.

This clonotype was counted a few times. This chain joins TRBV9 and TRBJ2-1; TRBD2 agrees at 10 bases. The trim removed 4 bases at V and 5 bases at J, leaving 15 bases unmatched. This CDR3 is built from 18 residues. Looked up from germline, CDR1 is SGDLS and CDR2 is YYNGEE. The CDR3 protein is CASSPRGAGGPLHNEQFF. CDR3 DNA sequence: TGTGCCAGCAGCCCCCGGGGAGCGGGAGGGCCTTTACACAATGAGCAGTTCTTC.

This clonotype showed up just a few times. This chain joins TRBV5-1 and TRBJ2-2; tentative D call: TRBD2 (6 bases). The V gene lost 0 bases and the J gene lost 5 bases, with 17 bases spanning the gap. There are 17 residues in the CDR3. Looked up from germline, CDR1 is SGHRS and CDR2 is YFSETQ. CDR3 coding DNA: TGCGCCAGCAGCTTGGATCCCAAGCGCGGGGAGACCGGGGAGCTGTTTTTT. Its translation is CASSLDPKRGETGELFF.

This clonotype was counted at least ten times. The rearrangement joins TRBV2 to TRBJ2-1; weak D call: TRBD2 (5 bases). Trimming took 4 bases from V and 7 from J, leaving 17 bases between them. The CDR3 totals 15 residues. Germline-derived CDR1 and CDR2 are SNHLY and FYNNEI. The CDR3 DNA reads TGTGCCAGCAGTGCGGACTTTCCCGATGGGAATGAGCAGTTCTTC. It codes for CASSADFPDGNEQFF.

A word on this clonotype: A much larger clone sits a single nucleotide away, making a read error possible. This chain connects TRBV5-1 to TRBJ2-7; the match to TRBD1 covers 9 bases. The ends lost 6 bases at V and 7 bases at J; junction bases unmatched: 17. Per germline, CDR1 SGHRS and CDR2 YFSETQ. The length of the CDR3 is 16 residues. CDR3 protein: CASMTTGTGRVDEQYF. DNA of the CDR3: TGCGCCAGCATGACTACCGGGACAGGGCGGGTAGATGAGCAGTACTTC.

This clonotype was detected ten times or more. The J gene is TRBJ1-2, the V gene TRBV28; unclear D gene. The CDR3 runs to 11 residues. The V and J ends lost 0 bases and 6 bases respectively, with 2 bases between them. Per germline, CDR1 MDHEN and CDR2 SYDVKM. CDR3 loop: CASSLWDGYTF. In DNA, the CDR3 is TGTGCCAGCAGTTTATGGGATGGCTACACCTTC.

This clonotype was found many times. The V and J genes are TRBV2 and TRBJ1-5; no reliable D call. This CDR3 is 13 amino acids long. The germline V gene encodes CDR1 SNHLY and CDR2 FYNNEI. The V end was cut by 6 bases, the J end by 2 bases, with 8 bases between. This chain's CDR3 is CASSQLGNQPQHF. The CDR3 bases are TGTGCCAGCAGCCAGTTGGGCAATCAGCCCCAGCATTTT.

At least ten counts were recorded for this clonotype. The J gene is TRBJ1-5, the V gene TRBV10-3; 7 bases line up with TRBD1. Germline CDR1 reads ENHRY; CDR2 reads SYGVKD. This CDR3 spans 17 amino acids. J was trimmed by 5 bases and V by 0 bases; bases with no gene match: 10. The CDR3 bases are TGTGCCATCAGTGAGTCGATTCTCCGGGACAGAGATCAGCCCCAGCATTTT. Translating gives CAISESILRDRDQPQHF.

A few counts support this clonotype. The V gene is TRBV7-2, the J gene TRBJ1-1; unclear D gene. V dropped 1 base and J dropped 8 bases, with 8 bases sitting between them. Germline-derived CDR1 and CDR2 are SGHTA and FQGNSA. This CDR3 region has 12 residues. The CDR3 sequence is CASSLVVTEAFF. The CDR3 coding sequence is TGTGCCAGCAGCTTAGTAGTAACAGAAGCTTTCTTT. The full variable domain, its missing parts supplied by reference TRBV7-2 and TRBJ1-1, is GAGVSQSPSNKVTEKGKDVELRCDPISGHTALYWYRQSLGQGLEFLIYFQGNSAPDKSGLPSDRFSAERTGGSVSTLTIQRTQQEDSAVYLCASSLVVTEAFFGQGTRLTVV.

This clonotype was picked up many times. V gene TRBV9 combines with J gene TRBJ2-1, with TRBD1 matching 8 bases. The CDR3 runs 14 residues. V lost 4 bases, J lost 8 bases, and 8 bases stayed unmatched. Per germline, CDR1 SGDLS and CDR2 YYNGEE. CDR3 residues: CASSSGQGWDEQFF. Here the CDR3 DNA reads TGTGCCAGCAGCTCCGGACAGGGCTGGGATGAGCAGTTCTTC.

Many counts were recorded for this clonotype. The V call is TRBV3-1, the J call TRBJ1-2; D gene ambiguous. The CDR3 has 14 residues. The germline V gene has CDR1 LGHDT and CDR2 YNNKEL (reference sequence). V lost 1 base and J 2 bases, leaving 8 bases between the germline ends. The CDR3 spells CASSQGDGNYGYTF. The CDR3 nucleotides read TGTGCCAGCAGCCAAGGCGACGGCAACTATGGCTACACCTTC.

In its sample, this clonotype was seen many times. The chain couples TRBV11-3 to TRBJ2-1, with a tentative D call TRBD1 (6 bases). CDR3 size: 19 residues. Germline CDR1 SGHNT, CDR2 YENEEA. V lost 6 bases and J 4 bases, leaving 28 bases between the germline ends. CDR3 in amino acids: CASSHILAFGQKLYNEQFF. In DNA, the CDR3 is TGTGCCAGCAGTCACATATTGGCTTTTGGACAGAAACTGTACAATGAGCAGTTCTTC.

The J gene is TRBJ1-5, the V gene TRBV2; D might be TRBD1 (6 bases). The CDR3 totals 14 residues. V shed 0 bases and J shed 7 bases, with 10 bases lying between them. Germline CDR1 is SNHLY and CDR2 is FYNNEI. DNA of the CDR3: TGTGCCAGCAGTGAAGCCGGACAGTCCCAGCCCCAGCATTTT. This gives the protein CASSEAGQSQPQHF. Drawing the rest from reference TRBV2 and TRBJ1-5, the complete variable domain is EPEVTQTPSHQVTQMGQEVILRCVPISNHLYFYWYRQILGQKVEFLVSFYNNEISEKSEIFDDQFSVERPDGSNFTLKIRSTKLEDSAMYFCASSEAGQSQPQHFGDGTRLSIL.